A selection of T cell receptor beta chains follows, all from one sample in a study of regulatory T cells in long-lasting Graves disease. One entry per CDR3 protein results from TCRdb running MiXCR on the multiplex PCR reads. The sample consists of a few hundred thousand distinct CDR3 sequences, around 15% of them appearing once. This sample was also put to use in a study of T cells in Graves' hyperthyroidism and ophthalmopathy.

The sequencing here drew on peripheral blood mononuclear cells (PBMCs), taken at new diagnosis, from a patient treated with antithyroid drugs. The receptor set was obtained from a man between 35 and 55 years old with Graves disease. The CDR3 runs from the conserved cysteine through the conserved F or W. The D gene is left open where the match is weak. The size entry is marked missing in some rows and otherwise reads once, few, many or a size class.

TRBV5-1	NA	many	TRBJ2-2	TGCGCCAGCAGCCTAGAAACCGCGAACACCGGGGAGCTGTTTTTT	CASSLETANTGELFF
TRBV3-1	TRBD2	NA	TRBJ2-5	TGTGCCAGCAGCCAAGCGGGACTAGCGGCGGCCCAGTACTTC	CASSQAGLAAAQYF
TRBV5-1	NA	many	TRBJ1-5	TGCGCCAGCAGCCCGGACGGGCAGAACAATCAGCCCCAGCATTTT	CASSPDGQNNQPQHF
TRBV3-1	TRBD2	many	TRBJ2-1	TGTGCCAGCAGCCAAATCGGGACTAGCGGGGGCCATGAGCAGTTCTTC	CASSQIGTSGGHEQFF
TRBV5-6	TRBD2	NA	TRBJ2-1	TGTGCCAGCAATTTAATAGCGGGGGGAGTTAATGAGCAGTTCTTC	CASNLIAGGVNEQFF
TRBV20-1	TRBD1	many	TRBJ2-5	TGCAGTGCCGGGACAGTACAAGAGACCCAGTACTTC	CSAGTVQETQYF
TRBV30	TRBD2	many	TRBJ2-7	TGTGCCTGGAGTGCACACCTAGCGGGGGACCACGAGCAGTACTTC	CAWSAHLAGDHEQYF
TRBV24-1	TRBD2	few	TRBJ2-1	TGTGCCACCAGTGATTCTTCTAGCGGGGGAAGTGAGCAGTTCTTC	CATSDSSSGGSEQFF
TRBV20-1	NA	many	TRBJ2-5	TGCAGTGCTAGAGATGGAAAGGGTGGGGAGACCCAGTACTTC	CSARDGKGGETQYF
TRBV12-3/TRBV12-4	NA	few	TRBJ1-5	TGTGCCAGCAGTTTGGATCCCGGGCAGCCCCAGCATTTT	CASSLDPGQPQHF
TRBV7-8	NA	NA	TRBJ2-7	TGTGCCAGCAGCTTAGCATCGAGGAACGAGCAGTACTTC	CASSLASRNEQYF
TRBV6-5	TRBD2	NA	TRBJ2-5	TGTGCCAGCAGTTATTTGCTAGCGGGGGATAAAGAGACCCAGTACTTC	CASSYLLAGDKETQYF
TRBV6-2/TRBV6-3	NA	NA	TRBJ2-3	TGTGCCAGCCGATGGGCAGGCACAGATACGCAGTATTTT	CASRWAGTDTQYF
TRBV6-1	NA	many	TRBJ1-5	TGTGCCAGCACCCAGGGGTCTGGGCAGCCCCAGCATTTT	CASTQGSGQPQHF
TRBV27	NA	many	TRBJ1-1	TGTGCCAGCAGTTTACTTGGGAACACTGAAGCTTTCTTT	CASSLLGNTEAFF
TRBV2	TRBD2	many	TRBJ2-1	TGTGCCAGCAGTGAAGGACGGACTAGCGGGGGTTTTGATGAGCAGTTCTTC	CASSEGRTSGGFDEQFF
TRBV28	TRBD1	NA	TRBJ2-2	TGTGCCAGCAGTCTATACCATATACAGGGGGACACCGGGGGGCTGTTTTTT	CASSLYHIQGDTGGLFF
TRBV19	TRBD1	NA	TRBJ2-6	TGTGCCAGTAGTATTTGGACAGGGGGCCCTGGGGCCAACGTCCTGACTTTC	CASSIWTGGPGANVLTF
TRBV3-1	TRBD1	many	TRBJ2-7	TGTGCCAGCAGCCAAGTGGACAGGAACGACGAGCAGTACTTC	CASSQVDRNDEQYF
TRBV28	TRBD1	many	TRBJ1-5	TGTGCCAGCAGTTTCGTACGAAAGACAGGGTTTCACAATCAGCCCCAGCATTTT	CASSFVRKTGFHNQPQHF
TRBV19	NA	few	TRBJ2-7	TGTGCCAGTAGTATTAGACATTTATCCTACGAGCAGTACTTC	CASSIRHLSYEQYF
TRBV4-1	NA	few	TRBJ1-3	TGCGCCAGCAGCCAAGATCACAACTCTGGAAACACCATATATTTT	CASSQDHNSGNTIYF
TRBV7-9	NA	few	TRBJ2-7	TGTGCCAGCAGCACGGACGGGTCCTACGAGCAGTACTTC	CASSTDGSYEQYF
TRBV29-1	NA	few	TRBJ2-3	TGCAGCGTGAGGGAGGCTACGCAGTATTTT	CSVREATQYF